What follows is one T cell receptor beta chain and its context. Its antigen is unknown. Mismatch with germline at one junction end may stem from a read error. Study-wide findings and caveats: The TCR gene usage of tumor memory CD4+ T cells clustered together with blood and lymph node memory CD4+ cells and with lymph node naive CD4+ cells.

Tregs were sorted as CD4+CD25+CD127-/low cells. Germline CDR1 and CDR2: MNHEY and SVGAGI. The CDR3 is 13 residues long. TCRdb redid the calling of the 5' RACE reads with MiXCR, one entry per CDR3 protein. The top ten clones hold around 3.2% of a sample with 50,000 to 65,000 distinct CDR3 sequences, 20% of them seen once. This clonotype originated in a female donor with breast cancer. Material for sequencing was tumor-infiltrating Tregs sorted from the breast tumor. The rearrangement joins TRBV6-5 to TRBJ2-7; TRBD1 is a possible D gene (6 bases). CDR3 amino acids: CAGSYGTYYEQYF. CDR3 DNA sequence: TGTGCCGGCAGTTACGGGACATACTACGAGCAGTACTTC.